What follows is one TCR beta chain and its context. Its antigen is undetermined. The V and J ends lost 4 bases and 5 bases, in that order; junction bases with no gene match: 3. The CDR3 runs 14 residues. CDR1 is MNHNY and CDR2 is SVGAGI in the germline V gene (reference sequence). This entry belongs to a study of cytomegalovirus exposure and HLA in healthy donors. Findings and limits, study-wide: Most CMV-associated TCR beta chains were later found to appear HLA-restricted.

Vbeta (60) and Jbeta (13) primers were used in the PCR. Only in-frame clones appear in the TCRdb table, and some are missing; sequencing was by immunoSEQ multiplex PCR. Its table lists roughly 100,000 clones. J is TRBJ1-5 and V is TRBV6-6; 9 bases line up with TRBD1. Sequences were obtained from PBMCs. This clonotype was sampled from a man aged 35 to 55 in good health and CMV-seronegative. The CDR3 spells CASSWDRDDQPQHF. The DNA of the CDR3 is TGTGCCAGCAGTTGGGACAGGGATGATCAGCCCCAGCATTTT.